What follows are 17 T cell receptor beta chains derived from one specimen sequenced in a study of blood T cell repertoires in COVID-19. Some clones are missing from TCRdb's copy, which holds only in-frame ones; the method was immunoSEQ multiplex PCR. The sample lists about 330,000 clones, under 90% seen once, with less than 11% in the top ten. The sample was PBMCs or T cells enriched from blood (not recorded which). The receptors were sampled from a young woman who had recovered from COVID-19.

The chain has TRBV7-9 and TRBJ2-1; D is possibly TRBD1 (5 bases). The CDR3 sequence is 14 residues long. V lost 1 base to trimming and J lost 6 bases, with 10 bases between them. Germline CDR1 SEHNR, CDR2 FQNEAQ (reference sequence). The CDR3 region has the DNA TGTGCCAGCAGCTTAGTCAAACAGGCCAATGAGCAGTTCTTC. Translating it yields CASSLVKQANEQFF.

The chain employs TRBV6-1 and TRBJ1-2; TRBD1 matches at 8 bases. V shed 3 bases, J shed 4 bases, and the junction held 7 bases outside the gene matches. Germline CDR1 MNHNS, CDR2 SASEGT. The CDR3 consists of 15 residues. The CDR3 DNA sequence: TGTGCCAGCAGTGATTCAGGGGGCGTGAGCTATGGCTACACCTTC. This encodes CASSDSGGVSYGYTF.

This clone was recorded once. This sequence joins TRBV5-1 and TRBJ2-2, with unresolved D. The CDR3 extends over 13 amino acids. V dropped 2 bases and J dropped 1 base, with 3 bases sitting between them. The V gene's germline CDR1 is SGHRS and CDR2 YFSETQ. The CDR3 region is CASSFGNTGELFF. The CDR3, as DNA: TGCGCCAGCAGCTTCGGGAACACCGGGGAGCTGTTTTTT.

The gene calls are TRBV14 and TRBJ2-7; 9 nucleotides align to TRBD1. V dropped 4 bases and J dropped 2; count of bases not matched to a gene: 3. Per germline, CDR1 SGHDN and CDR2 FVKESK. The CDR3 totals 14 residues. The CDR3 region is CASSRTGGAYEQYF. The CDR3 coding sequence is TGTGCCAGCAGCCGTACAGGGGGCGCCTACGAGCAGTACTTC.

The CDR3 region has the DNA TGTGCCACCAGTGATTTTGGTGGGGCGAGAAGCTCCTACAATGAGCAGTTCTTC. Its translation is CATSDFGGARSSYNEQFF. The genes are TRBV24-1 and TRBJ2-1; a weak D match, TRBD1 (5 bases). The V gene's germline CDR1 is KGHDR and CDR2 SFDVKD. V lost 1 base and J 0 bases, leaving 15 bases between the germline ends. The CDR3 spans 18 residues.

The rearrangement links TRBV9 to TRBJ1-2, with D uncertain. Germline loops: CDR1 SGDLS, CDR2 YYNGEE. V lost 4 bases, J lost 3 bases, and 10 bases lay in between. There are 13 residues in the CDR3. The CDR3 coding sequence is TGTGCCAGCAGCTCACTTCGGGACTATGGCTACACCTTC. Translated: CASSSLRDYGYTF.

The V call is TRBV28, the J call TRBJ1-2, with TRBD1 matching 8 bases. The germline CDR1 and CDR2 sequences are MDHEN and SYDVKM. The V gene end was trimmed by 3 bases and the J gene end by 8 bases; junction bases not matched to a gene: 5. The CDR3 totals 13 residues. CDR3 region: CASSFQGAEGYTF. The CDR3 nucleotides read TGTGCCAGCAGTTTTCAGGGGGCGGAAGGCTACACCTTC.

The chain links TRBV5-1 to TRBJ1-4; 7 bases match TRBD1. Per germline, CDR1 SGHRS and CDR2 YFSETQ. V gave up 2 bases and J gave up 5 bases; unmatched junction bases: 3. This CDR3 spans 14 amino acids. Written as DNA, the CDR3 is TGCGCCAGCAGCTTTGAACAGGGGAATGAAAAACTGTTTTTT. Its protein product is CASSFEQGNEKLFF.

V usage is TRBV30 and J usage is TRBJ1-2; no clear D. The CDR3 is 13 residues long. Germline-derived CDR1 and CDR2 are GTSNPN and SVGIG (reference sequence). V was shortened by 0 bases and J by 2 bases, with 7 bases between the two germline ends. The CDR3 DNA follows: TGTGCCTGGAGTGTAACCGGGAACTATGGCTACACCTTC. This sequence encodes CAWSVTGNYGYTF.

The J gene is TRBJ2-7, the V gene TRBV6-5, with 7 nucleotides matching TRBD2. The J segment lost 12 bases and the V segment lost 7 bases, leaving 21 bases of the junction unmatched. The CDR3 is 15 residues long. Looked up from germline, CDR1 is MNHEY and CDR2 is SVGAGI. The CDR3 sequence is CASTSERAGTIGRYF. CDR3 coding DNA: TGTGCCAGCACTTCCGAGAGAGCGGGGACTATTGGGAGGTACTTC.

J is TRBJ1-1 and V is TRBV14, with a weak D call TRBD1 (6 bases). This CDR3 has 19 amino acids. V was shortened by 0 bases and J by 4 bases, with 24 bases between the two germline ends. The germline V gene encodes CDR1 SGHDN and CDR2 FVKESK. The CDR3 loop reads CASSQDRGWTYRELTEAFF. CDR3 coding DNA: TGTGCCAGCAGCCAAGATCGGGGCTGGACTTACAGGGAACTCACTGAAGCTTTCTTT. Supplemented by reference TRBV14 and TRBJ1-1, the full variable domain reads EAGVTQFPSHSVIEKGQTVTLRCDPISGHDNLYWYRRVMGKEIKFLLHFVKESKQDESGMPNNRFLAERTGGTYSTLKVQPAELEDSGVYFCASSQDRGWTYRELTEAFFGQGTRLTVV.

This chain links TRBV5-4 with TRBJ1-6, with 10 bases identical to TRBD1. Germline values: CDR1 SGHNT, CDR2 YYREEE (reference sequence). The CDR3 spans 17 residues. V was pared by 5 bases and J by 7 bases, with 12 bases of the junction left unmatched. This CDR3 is CASSSEPGQGINSPLHF. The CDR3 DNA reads TGTGCCAGCAGTTCTGAGCCGGGACAGGGGATAAATTCACCCCTCCACTTT.

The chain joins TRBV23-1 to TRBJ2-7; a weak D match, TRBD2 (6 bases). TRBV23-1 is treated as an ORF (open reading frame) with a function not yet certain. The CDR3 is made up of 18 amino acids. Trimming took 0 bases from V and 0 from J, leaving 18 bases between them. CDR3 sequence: CASSQSWMGGESSYEQYF. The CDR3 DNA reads TGCGCCAGCAGTCAATCTTGGATGGGGGGTGAGAGCTCCTACGAGCAGTACTTC.

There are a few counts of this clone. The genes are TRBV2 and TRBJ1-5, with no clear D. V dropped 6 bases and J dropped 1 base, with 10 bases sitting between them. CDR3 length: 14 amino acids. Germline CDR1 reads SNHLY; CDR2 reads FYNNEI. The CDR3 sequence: CASSHTESNQPQHF. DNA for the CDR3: TGTGCCAGCAGCCATACGGAGAGCAATCAGCCCCAGCATTTT. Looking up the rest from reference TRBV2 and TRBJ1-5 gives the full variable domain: EPEVTQTPSHQVTQMGQEVILRCVPISNHLYFYWYRQILGQKVEFLVSFYNNEISEKSEIFDDQFSVERPDGSNFTLKIRSTKLEDSAMYFCASSHTESNQPQHFGDGTRLSIL.

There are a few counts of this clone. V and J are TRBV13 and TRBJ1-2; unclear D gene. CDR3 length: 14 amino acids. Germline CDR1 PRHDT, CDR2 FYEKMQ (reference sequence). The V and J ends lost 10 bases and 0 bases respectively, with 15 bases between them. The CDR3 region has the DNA TGTGCCACCAATACCCCGGTATCTAACTATGGCTACACCTTC. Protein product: CATNTPVSNYGYTF.

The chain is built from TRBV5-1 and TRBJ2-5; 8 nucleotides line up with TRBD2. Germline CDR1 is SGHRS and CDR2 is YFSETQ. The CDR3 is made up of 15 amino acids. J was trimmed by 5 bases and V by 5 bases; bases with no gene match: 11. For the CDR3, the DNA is TGCGCCAGCAGAGTCGACCGGGAGGGGCGGGAGACCCAGTACTTC. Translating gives CASRVDREGRETQYF.

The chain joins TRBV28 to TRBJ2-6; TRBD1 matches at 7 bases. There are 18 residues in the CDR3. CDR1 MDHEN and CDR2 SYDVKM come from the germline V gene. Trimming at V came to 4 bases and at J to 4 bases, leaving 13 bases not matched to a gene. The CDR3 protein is CASSSSQLGGTGANVLTF. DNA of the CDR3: TGTGCCAGCAGTTCCTCGCAGTTAGGGGGCACCGGGGCCAACGTCCTGACTTTC.